This TCR beta chain is drawn from a study of neurological immune-mediated disorders (dated by TCRdb to the late 2010s). Some background on the complete study: Among the 35 or so multiple sclerosis patients, relapsing-remitting MS was present in around 31 and secondary progressive MS was present in 3. The cohort included 68 subjects: approximately 15 with HAM/TSP, some 35 with multiple sclerosis, and roughly 20 healthy controls. Longitudinal samples, technical triplicates and paired sorted CD4+ and CD8+ T-cell subsets, alongside PBMC samples, were included among the approximately 110 TCR-beta libraries. The study compared peripheral blood TCR-beta repertoires of HTLV-I-associated myelopathy (HAM/TSP) patients, multiple sclerosis patients and healthy controls using UMI-based sequencing. Paper-wide results and their limitations: In phylogenetic analysis, the repertoires of 18 of 34 MS patients grouped into a cluster of related CDR3 sequences, which suggests a possible signature at the repertoire level. TCR clonal expansion was highest in HAM/TSP patients and lowest in MS patients, with MS patients falling below even healthy controls. No identical CDR3 amino acid sequences were shared among expanded clones across subjects, suggesting private TCR-beta repertoires in all groups. The MS cluster showed no association with clinical or MRI features, and the authors stated that larger cohorts are needed.

This clonotype was detected ten times or more. Its antigen has not been determined. Base qualities are missing; no much larger clone stands one base away. For unsorted PBMC libraries, 2 million PBMCs were used after storage in RNAlater at -80 degrees C until RNA extraction. The multiple sclerosis patients were enrolled in a US clinical protocol that used magnetic resonance imaging to evaluate disease progression. Peripheral blood underwent Ficoll-Hypaque density gradient centrifugation to isolate PBMCs, which were then cryopreserved in liquid nitrogen. V is shortened by 5 bases, J by 5 bases, and the region joining them spans 12 bases. The CDR3 runs 13 residues from the cysteine to the phenylalanine. Left in the record is the CDR3 DNA by itself, 39 bases read in frame from the first base. The germline V gene (reference sequence) gives CDR1 as SEHNR and CDR2 as FQNEAQ. cDNA was synthesized by template-switch 5'RACE using a primer with a 10-nucleotide random unique molecular identifier that tagged each TCR transcript. Every sequencing run yielded over 160 million TCR-beta sequences covering 15-18 subjects. The RNeasy kit was used to extract total RNA. Using the KAPA Real-time Library Amplification kit, TCR-beta VDJ regions were amplified with primers for the TCR constant region and the 5'RACE anchor. Sample indexes and Illumina adaptors were added in a first PCR, and a second PCR then increased library yield. After purification with Ampure beads, the TCR product of roughly 650 bp was size-selected on a 2% E-gel SizeSelection system. Before pooling, libraries had their quality checked on a Bioanalyzer, their concentration measured with Qubit, and their quantity determined with the Kapa Library Quantification kit. Libraries were sequenced paired-end 2 x 150 bp on an Illumina HiSeq 2500. To increase sequence diversity, about 25-31% phiX was spiked into each library pool. Turning to the authors' computational methods: Quality-filtered reads were processed with the UMI-based MiGEC pipeline, and over 80% of raw TCR sequences were removed by the MiGEC pipeline during error correction. IMGT germline references were used for aligning VDJ genes, and each clonotype was defined as a unique CDR3 amino acid sequence together with its V-J genes. VDJtools evaluated clonal expansion, Shannon diversity and CDR3 relatedness (CalcPairwiseDistances, ClusterSamples); CLCbio workbench built phylogenetic trees. Clones with at least 8 unique UMIs were defined as expanded, with this threshold being based on coefficient-of-variation modelling across technical triplicates. The raw public data were reprocessed by TCRdb itself: fastp quality trimming at Q25, MiXCR clonotype calling, in-frame beta chains only. A single entry per CDR3 protein holds the most common genes and DNA from its merged rows. TCRdb assigned the V and J calls; the authors' analysis was not used. Here the sample has roughly 52,000 distinct CDR3 sequences; 3.8% occur a single time. The ten largest make up 6.5% of the sample.

The sequenced material came from PBMCs. The sequence is built from TRBV7-9 and TRBJ1-2; the D gene is not confidently resolved. The TCR sequence derives from a man in his sixties with multiple sclerosis. The nucleotides are TGTGCCAGCAGCCCCGACGGAGAATATGGCTACACCTTC. This encodes CASSPDGEYGYTF.